The 12 T cell receptor beta chains reported below all come from one sample, sequenced in a study of T cells in Graves' hyperthyroidism and ophthalmopathy. Researchers amplified the TCR beta CDR3 regions from RNA transcripts. Researchers ran a first-round RT-PCR on the TCR CDR3 using the HTBI primer set. TCRdb re-analysed the multiplex PCR reads in MiXCR, keeping a single row per CDR3 protein. There are some 600,000 distinct CDR3 sequences in the sample; roughly 14% occur only once, and under 7% lies in the top ten. What was sequenced was blood. The receptors stem from a woman younger than 45 with Graves' hyperthyroidism that later progressed to Graves' ophthalmopathy.

This clonotype was counted many times. The chain couples TRBV25-1 to TRBJ1-2, with D possibly being TRBD1 (6 bases). The CDR3 is 11 amino acids. Germline-derived CDR1 and CDR2 are MGHDK and SYGVNS. Trimming shortened V by 6 bases and J by 10 bases, and 12 bases separated the two germline ends. CDR3 region: CASSGTGIYTF. The CDR3, as DNA: TGTGCCAGCAGCGGAACAGGGATCTACACCTTC.

In this sample, this clonotype turned up many times. V is TRBV12-3 or TRBV12-4 and J is TRBJ1-2; 9 nucleotides agree with TRBD1. V was clipped by 10 bases and J by 6 bases; unmatched bases: 12. The CDR3 covers 14 residues. The CDR3 DNA sequence: TGTGCCACTAAGGGATCGACAGGGGGGAATGGCTACACCTTC. Its translation: CATKGSTGGNGYTF.

This clonotype came up many times. The chain links TRBV12-3 or TRBV12-4 to TRBJ2-5; possibly TRBD1 for D (6 bases). The CDR3 totals 13 residues. The ends were cut back, 6 bases at V and 6 bases at J, with 14 bases in the middle. The CDR3 nucleotides are TGTGCCAGCAGCAACAGGGCCCTGCAGACCCAGTACTTC. Translation: CASSNRALQTQYF.

V usage is TRBV29-1 and J usage is TRBJ2-5; D may match TRBD1 or TRBD2 (5 bases each). Trimming took off 6 bases at V and 4 bases at J, with 18 bases between the two ends. This CDR3 is built from 14 residues. The germline V gene has CDR1 SQVTM and CDR2 ANQGSEA. The CDR3 sequence: CSVRDPSSAETQYF. The DNA for the CDR3 is TGCAGCGTCAGGGACCCATCCTCGGCAGAGACCCAGTACTTC. Drawing the rest from reference TRBV29-1 and TRBJ2-5, the complete variable domain is SAVISQKPSRDICQRGTSLTIQCQVDSQVTMMFWYRQQPGQSLTLIATANQGSEATYESGFVIDKFPISRPNLTFSTLTVSNMSPEDSSIYLCSVRDPSSAETQYFGPGTRLLVL.

This clonotype was counted many times. This rearrangement joins TRBV20-1 to TRBJ1-1; D gene unclear. CDR1 is DFQATT, CDR2 SNEGSKA, per germline (reference sequence). Trimming took off 4 bases at V and 0 bases at J, with 3 bases between the two ends. This CDR3 contains 11 residues. In nucleotides, the CDR3 is TGCAGTGCTACCGTGAACACTGAAGCTTTCTTT. Translation gives CSATVNTEAFF.

This clonotype occurred many times. This sequence joins TRBV24-1 and TRBJ2-5, with 7 bases fitting TRBD2. V trimming: 4 bases; J trimming: 4 bases; junction bases outside the gene matches: 8. The length of the CDR3 is 15 residues. CDR1 and CDR2 (germline): KGHDR, SFDVKD. The CDR3 loop reads CATSESGAGRETQYF. The CDR3 DNA reads as TGTGCCACCAGTGAATCGGGAGCGGGGCGAGAGACCCAGTACTTC.

This clonotype has at least ten counts. The J gene is TRBJ2-2, the V gene TRBV27; 9 nucleotides line up with TRBD2. Germline V gives CDR1 MNHEY, CDR2 SMNVEV (reference sequence). The CDR3 length is 16 residues. V lost 0 bases, J lost 7 bases, and 6 bases stayed unmatched. The CDR3 loop reads CASSLSAGGPNGELFF. The DNA for the CDR3 is TGTGCCAGCAGTTTATCCGCGGGAGGGCCTAACGGGGAGCTGTTTTTT.

This clonotype was seen a single time. A single base separates this from a much larger clone, so it may be a read error. The V and J genes are TRBV6-2 or TRBV6-3 and TRBJ1-1; weak D call: TRBD1 (6 bases). The CDR3 sequence is 14 residues long. Trimming removed 5 bases from V and 5 bases from J, with 15 bases in between. CDR1 is MNHEY and CDR2 is SVGEGT in the germline V gene. This chain's CDR3 is CASSPTGLYTEAFF. DNA of the CDR3: TGTGCCAGCAGTCCAACAGGGCTCTATACTGAAGCTTTCTTT.

This clonotype was seen at least ten times. The genes are TRBV28 and TRBJ2-1, with a possible D match to TRBD2 (6 bases). This CDR3 contains 16 residues. V was shortened by 7 bases and J by 5 bases, with 21 bases between the two germline ends. The germline V gene has CDR1 MDHEN and CDR2 SYDVKM. Written as DNA, the CDR3 is TGTGCCAGCACCTTGCATGAGGGAGGACTGAACAATGAGCAGTTCTTC. Translated, it gives CASTLHEGGLNNEQFF.

This clonotype has a handful of counts. The chain couples TRBV6-1 to TRBJ2-2; TRBD1 matches 8 bases. V lost 5 bases, J lost 0 bases, and 2 bases stayed unmatched. The CDR3 runs 15 residues. Germline V lookup: CDR1 MNHNS, CDR2 SASEGT. DNA for the CDR3: TGTGCCAGCAGTACGGGACAGGCGAACACCGGGGAGCTGTTTTTT. This encodes CASSTGQANTGELFF.

This clonotype showed up many times. The chain joins TRBV27 to TRBJ2-1; no firm D call. Trimming shortened V by 9 bases and J by 10 bases, and 13 bases separated the two germline ends. Per germline, CDR1 MNHEY and CDR2 SMNVEV (reference sequence). The CDR3 loop spans 11 amino acids. CDR3 sequence (DNA): TGTGCCAGTGGGCAAGGTGGGGAGCAGTTCTTC. Translated: CASGQGGEQFF.

Remarks on this clonotype: A read error may explain this, as a much larger clone is one base away. Without the conserved terminal phenylalanine or tryptophan, this CDR3 likely stems from a read error. The chain is built from TRBV11-2 and TRBJ1-2; the D is unclear. Germline V gives CDR1 SGHAT, CDR2 FQNNGV. The CDR3 is 14 residues long. Between the trimmed V and J ends, which lost 2 bases and 2 bases, there was a span of 9 bases. CDR3 sequence reads: CASSLMALNYGYTL. In DNA, the CDR3 is TGTGCCAGCAGCTTAATGGCCCTGAACTATGGCTACACCCTC.